This is a list of T cell receptor beta chains from one sample in a study of blood T cell repertoires in COVID-19. Data came from immunoSEQ multiplex PCR; TCRdb stores just in-frame clones and leaves some out. The sample includes fewer than 150,000 clones, 80% to 90% seen only once; the top ten take roughly 4%. Sequenced sample: peripheral blood. The source of these receptors is a woman aged 35 to 49 with acute or convalescent COVID-19. CDR3s include the opening cysteine and the closing phenylalanine or tryptophan. Each record gives: J gene, clone size, V gene, D gene, CDR3 DNA, CDR3 protein. A D gene is named only where the DNA matches it firmly. Size is stated for part of the rows, as once, few or many counts, or as a class when the clone is expanded.

j_call: TRBJ1-2
clone_size: once
v_call: TRBV2
d_call: -
cdr3_nt: TGTGCCAGCAGTGAAGGCCAGTTGGGAGTCGGCTACACCTTC
cdr3_aa: CASSEGQLGVGYTF

j_call: TRBJ2-7
clone_size: -
v_call: TRBV3-1/TRBV3-2
d_call: -
cdr3_nt: TGTGCCAGCAGCTACAGTACCTACGAGCAGTACTTC
cdr3_aa: CASSYSTYEQYF

j_call: TRBJ2-5
clone_size: -
v_call: TRBV5-1
d_call: TRBD1
cdr3_nt: TGCGCCAGCAGCTTGGTGGGGACAGGGCAAGAGACCCAGTACTTC
cdr3_aa: CASSLVGTGQETQYF

j_call: TRBJ2-7
clone_size: -
v_call: TRBV6-2/TRBV6-3
d_call: -
cdr3_nt: TGTGCCAGCAGTTACTCGCCGACAACAAGCTCCTACGAGCAGTACTTC
cdr3_aa: CASSYSPTTSSYEQYF

j_call: TRBJ2-4
clone_size: once
v_call: TRBV5-1
d_call: -
cdr3_nt: TGCGCCAGCAGCTTGAGTGTGGGGCCGGAAAACATTCAGTACTTC
cdr3_aa: CASSLSVGPENIQYF

j_call: TRBJ2-5
clone_size: -
v_call: TRBV9
d_call: -
cdr3_nt: TGTGCCAGCAGCGTAGAGTGGCAGGCCCACCAAGAGACCCAGTACTTC
cdr3_aa: CASSVEWQAHQETQYF

j_call: TRBJ2-7
clone_size: -
v_call: TRBV27
d_call: TRBD2
cdr3_nt: TGTGCCAGCAGCCTATACTCCCGGACTAGCGGGAGTCCACCCTACGAGCAGTACTTC
cdr3_aa: CASSLYSRTSGSPPYEQYF

j_call: TRBJ1-2
clone_size: few
v_call: TRBV3-1/TRBV3-2
d_call: TRBD1
cdr3_nt: TGTGCCAGCAGCAGTCTGACAGGGTATGGCTACACCTTC
cdr3_aa: CASSSLTGYGYTF

j_call: TRBJ1-2
clone_size: -
v_call: TRBV14
d_call: -
cdr3_nt: TGTGCCAGCAGTCCCGACATTAACTATGGCTACACCTTC
cdr3_aa: CASSPDINYGYTF

j_call: TRBJ2-5
clone_size: once
v_call: TRBV20-1
d_call: -
cdr3_nt: TGCAGTGCTAGAGATGCGGATGACCAGTACTTC
cdr3_aa: CSARDADDQYF

j_call: TRBJ2-1
clone_size: -
v_call: TRBV7-3
d_call: TRBD2
cdr3_nt: TGTGCCAGCAGCTTATTCGGGGGGTCCTACAATGAGCAGTTCTTC
cdr3_aa: CASSLFGGSYNEQFF

j_call: TRBJ1-1
clone_size: -
v_call: TRBV6-1
d_call: -
cdr3_nt: TGTGCCAGCAGTGAAGGTCCTATGAACACTGAAGCTTTCTTT
cdr3_aa: CASSEGPMNTEAFF

j_call: TRBJ2-2
clone_size: -
v_call: TRBV12-3/TRBV12-4
d_call: -
cdr3_nt: TGTGCCAGCAGTCCAGACAGGACCGGGGAGCTGTTTTTT
cdr3_aa: CASSPDRTGELFF

j_call: TRBJ1-2
clone_size: few
v_call: TRBV4-3
d_call: -
cdr3_nt: TGCGCCAGCAGCCAAGATCGAGGGGGAGGGGGCTACACCTTC
cdr3_aa: CASSQDRGGGGYTF

j_call: TRBJ2-1
clone_size: -
v_call: TRBV24-1
d_call: -
cdr3_nt: TGTGCCACCAGTGACACCAGGGGCGCCTACAATGAGCAGTTCTTC
cdr3_aa: CATSDTRGAYNEQFF

j_call: TRBJ2-1
clone_size: -
v_call: TRBV11-2
d_call: -
cdr3_nt: TGTGCCAGCAGCCAACCTATGGGACTTTACAATGAGCAGTTCTTC
cdr3_aa: CASSQPMGLYNEQFF

j_call: TRBJ1-6
clone_size: -
v_call: TRBV28
d_call: TRBD1
cdr3_nt: TGTGCCAGCAGTGGGGACAGGGGCTATAATTCACCCCTCCACTTT
cdr3_aa: CASSGDRGYNSPLHF

j_call: TRBJ2-7
clone_size: -
v_call: TRBV7-2
d_call: -
cdr3_nt: TGTGCCAGCAGCTTTTCGGGGTCGACCCTGTTCAGGGAGCAGTACTTC
cdr3_aa: CASSFSGSTLFREQYF

j_call: TRBJ2-7
clone_size: -
v_call: TRBV2
d_call: -
cdr3_nt: TGTGCCAGCTTCCCTCAGAAGTCCTACGAGCAGTACTTC
cdr3_aa: CASFPQKSYEQYF

j_call: TRBJ2-7
clone_size: -
v_call: TRBV7-3
d_call: TRBD1
cdr3_nt: TGTGCCAGCAGCTCGGGACAGGGCCCGTTCTACGAGCAGTACTTC
cdr3_aa: CASSSGQGPFYEQYF

j_call: TRBJ2-1
clone_size: -
v_call: TRBV11-2
d_call: TRBD2
cdr3_nt: TGTGCCAGCAGCGACAGAGCGGGGCTCGGTGTCTATGAGCAGTTCTTC
cdr3_aa: CASSDRAGLGVYEQFF

j_call: TRBJ2-5
clone_size: once
v_call: TRBV9
d_call: TRBD2
cdr3_nt: TGTGCCAGCAGCGTAGGACTAGCGCGGGATATGGAGACCCAGTACTTC
cdr3_aa: CASSVGLARDMETQYF

j_call: TRBJ2-1
clone_size: -
v_call: TRBV20-1
d_call: -
cdr3_nt: TGCAGTGCCGGGGGTCATGAGCAGTTCTTC
cdr3_aa: CSAGGHEQFF

j_call: TRBJ2-2
clone_size: -
v_call: TRBV5-4
d_call: TRBD1
cdr3_nt: TGTGCCAGCAGCCGACAGGGGATCAACACCGGGGAGCTGTTTTTT
cdr3_aa: CASSRQGINTGELFF

j_call: TRBJ1-1
clone_size: -
v_call: TRBV6-2/TRBV6-3
d_call: -
cdr3_nt: TGTGCCAGCAGTTACTCGACAGTGAACACTGAAGCTTTCTTT
cdr3_aa: CASSYSTVNTEAFF

j_call: TRBJ1-6
clone_size: few
v_call: TRBV6-6
d_call: -
cdr3_nt: TGTGCCAGCAGTCCCGGCGGGGGGGGCTCTGTAAATTCACCCCTCCACTTT
cdr3_aa: CASSPGGGGSVNSPLHF

j_call: TRBJ2-7
clone_size: -
v_call: TRBV3-1/TRBV3-2
d_call: -
cdr3_nt: TGTGCCAGCAGCCAAGGACTCCTAGGAGAGCAGTACTTC
cdr3_aa: CASSQGLLGEQYF

j_call: TRBJ2-7
clone_size: -
v_call: TRBV5-3
d_call: TRBD2
cdr3_nt: TGTGCCGGGGGGTGGAAGCGGGAGTTCTCCTACGAGCAGTACTTC
cdr3_aa: CAGGWKREFSYEQYF

j_call: TRBJ2-3
clone_size: -
v_call: TRBV3-1/TRBV3-2
d_call: -
cdr3_nt: TGTGCCAGCAGCCAAGGTACGGGACTCACTAGCACAGATACGCAGTATTTT
cdr3_aa: CASSQGTGLTSTDTQYF

j_call: TRBJ1-1
clone_size: -
v_call: TRBV10-3
d_call: -
cdr3_nt: TGTGCCATCAGTGAGTACGGGGGTGAAGCTTTCTTT
cdr3_aa: CAISEYGGEAFF

j_call: TRBJ1-5
clone_size: medium-sized
v_call: TRBV30
d_call: TRBD1
cdr3_nt: TGTGCCTGGAGTCTACAGGGGTATCAGCCCCAGCATTTT
cdr3_aa: CAWSLQGYQPQHF

j_call: TRBJ2-2
clone_size: few
v_call: TRBV10-3
d_call: TRBD1
cdr3_nt: TGTGCCATCACGAGACAGGGGGGAACCGGGGAGCTGTTTTTT
cdr3_aa: CAITRQGGTGELFF

j_call: TRBJ1-6
clone_size: -
v_call: TRBV27
d_call: TRBD1
cdr3_nt: TGTGCCAGCAGTTCGACAGGGCCCTATAATTCACCCCTCCACTTT
cdr3_aa: CASSSTGPYNSPLHF

j_call: TRBJ1-2
clone_size: -
v_call: TRBV7-9
d_call: -
cdr3_nt: TGTGCCAGCAGCTTACCGAACTATGGCTACACCTTC
cdr3_aa: CASSLPNYGYTF

j_call: TRBJ2-7
clone_size: -
v_call: TRBV7-3
d_call: -
cdr3_nt: TGTGCCAGCAGCGTAGGACCGAGGGACGAGCAGTACTTC
cdr3_aa: CASSVGPRDEQYF

j_call: TRBJ2-5
clone_size: -
v_call: TRBV4-3
d_call: TRBD1
cdr3_nt: TGCGCCAGCAGCCAGGGGACAGGGGACTCCGAGACCCAGTACTTC
cdr3_aa: CASSQGTGDSETQYF

j_call: TRBJ1-1
clone_size: -
v_call: TRBV11-2
d_call: -
cdr3_nt: TGTGCCAGCAGCCCAACCGGGACAAAGAACACTGAAGCTTTCTTT
cdr3_aa: CASSPTGTKNTEAFF

j_call: TRBJ1-6
clone_size: -
v_call: TRBV5-1
d_call: -
cdr3_nt: TGCGCCAGCAGCTTGGCTCAGGGATTAAGTTCACCCCTCCACTTT
cdr3_aa: CASSLAQGLSSPLHF

j_call: TRBJ1-1
clone_size: -
v_call: TRBV11-2
d_call: -
cdr3_nt: TGTGCCAGCAGCTTAGACGCGGGGGGCTGGGCTGAAGCTTTCTTT
cdr3_aa: CASSLDAGGWAEAFF

j_call: TRBJ1-5
clone_size: -
v_call: TRBV20-1
d_call: TRBD1
cdr3_nt: TGCAGTGCTACAGGGGGTCAGCCCCAGCATTTT
cdr3_aa: CSATGGQPQHF

j_call: TRBJ1-1
clone_size: once
v_call: TRBV7-9
d_call: TRBD1
cdr3_nt: TGTGCCAGCAGCCCCGGGACAGTTAACACTGAAGCTTTCTTT
cdr3_aa: CASSPGTVNTEAFF

j_call: TRBJ2-5
clone_size: -
v_call: TRBV2
d_call: -
cdr3_nt: TGTGCCAGCAGTGACGGTGAGACCCAGTACTTC
cdr3_aa: CASSDGETQYF

j_call: TRBJ2-7
clone_size: -
v_call: TRBV6-5
d_call: TRBD1
cdr3_nt: TGTGCCAGCAGGCGACAGGGCTCCTCCTACGAGCAGTACTTC
cdr3_aa: CASRRQGSSYEQYF

j_call: TRBJ2-7
clone_size: few
v_call: TRBV10-3
d_call: -
cdr3_nt: TGTGCCATCAGTGGGAGTGCGGCAGAGCAGTACTTC
cdr3_aa: CAISGSAAEQYF

j_call: TRBJ1-2
clone_size: -
v_call: TRBV2
d_call: -
cdr3_nt: TGTGCCAGCAGTGAATCAGGCCTCTATGGCTACACCTTC
cdr3_aa: CASSESGLYGYTF